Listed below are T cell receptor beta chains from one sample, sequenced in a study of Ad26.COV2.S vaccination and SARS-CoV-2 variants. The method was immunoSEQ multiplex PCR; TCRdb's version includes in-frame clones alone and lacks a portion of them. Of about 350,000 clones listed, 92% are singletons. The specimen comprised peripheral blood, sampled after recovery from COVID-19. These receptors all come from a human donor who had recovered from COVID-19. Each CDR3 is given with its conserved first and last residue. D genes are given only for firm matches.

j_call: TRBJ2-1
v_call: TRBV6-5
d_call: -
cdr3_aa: CASSYATSNEQFF

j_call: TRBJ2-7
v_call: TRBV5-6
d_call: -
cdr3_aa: CASSRLWGGSTYEQYF

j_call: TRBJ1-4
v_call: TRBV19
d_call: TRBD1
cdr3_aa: CAGQVGEKLFF

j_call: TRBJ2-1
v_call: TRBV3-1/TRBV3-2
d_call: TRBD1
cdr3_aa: CASSKRGRGDEQFF

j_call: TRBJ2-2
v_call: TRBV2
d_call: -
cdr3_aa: CASSGPNTGELFF

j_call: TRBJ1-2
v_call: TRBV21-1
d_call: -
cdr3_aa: CARILDRVGFSGYTF

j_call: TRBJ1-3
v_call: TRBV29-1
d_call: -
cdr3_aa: CSAQPSGNTIYF

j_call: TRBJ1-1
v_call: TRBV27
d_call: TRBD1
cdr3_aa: CASSFTPPGGNTEAFF

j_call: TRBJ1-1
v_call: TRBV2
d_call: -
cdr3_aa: CASSRRGGEAFF

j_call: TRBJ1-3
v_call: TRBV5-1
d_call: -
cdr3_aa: CASSSPPGNTIYF

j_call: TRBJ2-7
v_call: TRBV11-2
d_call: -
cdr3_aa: CASRIGYEQYF

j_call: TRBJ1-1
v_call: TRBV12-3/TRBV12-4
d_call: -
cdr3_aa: CASSLAGTEAFF

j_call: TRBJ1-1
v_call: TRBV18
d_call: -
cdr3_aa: CASSPRASNTEAFF

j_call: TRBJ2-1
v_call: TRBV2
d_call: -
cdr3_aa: CASSDRGDEQFF

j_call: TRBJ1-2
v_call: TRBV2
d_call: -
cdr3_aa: CASSEDVYGYTF

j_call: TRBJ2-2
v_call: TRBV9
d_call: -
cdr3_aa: CASSPTRQEPTGELFF

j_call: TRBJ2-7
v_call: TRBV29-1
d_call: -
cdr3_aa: CSVEVSTYEQYF

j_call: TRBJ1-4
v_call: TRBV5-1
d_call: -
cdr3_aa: CASSLGRDNEKLFF

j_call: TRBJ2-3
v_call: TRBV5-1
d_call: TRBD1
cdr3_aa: CASSIQGQGADTQYF

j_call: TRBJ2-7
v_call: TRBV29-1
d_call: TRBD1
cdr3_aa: CSVGTGTVSYEQYF

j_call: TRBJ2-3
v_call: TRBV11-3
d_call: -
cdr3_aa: CASSLLGSTDTQYF

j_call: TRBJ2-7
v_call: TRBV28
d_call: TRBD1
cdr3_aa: CATLTGTGVYEQYF

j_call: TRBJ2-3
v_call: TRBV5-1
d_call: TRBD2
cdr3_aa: CATQAGESTSTDTQYF

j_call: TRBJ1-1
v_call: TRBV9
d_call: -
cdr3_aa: CASSPSNMNTEAFF

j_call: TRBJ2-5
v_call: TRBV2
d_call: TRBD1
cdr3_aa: CASRMGQGVLETQYF

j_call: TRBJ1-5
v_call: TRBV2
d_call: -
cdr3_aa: CASSGGQGFQPQHF

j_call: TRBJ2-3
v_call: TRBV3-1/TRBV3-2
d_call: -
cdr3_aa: CASRTVGTDTQYF

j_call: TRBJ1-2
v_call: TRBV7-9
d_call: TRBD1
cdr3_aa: CASSRELTGVTYGYTF

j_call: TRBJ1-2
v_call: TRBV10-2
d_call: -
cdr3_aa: CASSDGGANYGYTF

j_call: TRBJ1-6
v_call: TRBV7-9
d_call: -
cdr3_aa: CASSSLPVVAGQLAPLHF

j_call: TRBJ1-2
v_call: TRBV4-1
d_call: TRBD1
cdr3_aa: CASSQGTALYGYTF

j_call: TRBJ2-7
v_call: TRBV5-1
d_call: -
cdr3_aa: CASSGGGRNEQYF

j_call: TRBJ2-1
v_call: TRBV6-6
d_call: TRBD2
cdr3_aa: CASSSGGLADNEQFF

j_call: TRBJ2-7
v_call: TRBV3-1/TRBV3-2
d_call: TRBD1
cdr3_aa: CASSRDSSYEQYF

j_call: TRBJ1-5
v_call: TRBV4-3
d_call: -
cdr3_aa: CASSQDRGKNQPQHF

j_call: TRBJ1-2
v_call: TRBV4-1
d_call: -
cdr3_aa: CASSQDYWVLPLQANYGYTF

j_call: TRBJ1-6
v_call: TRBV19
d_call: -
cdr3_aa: CASSMGQSNSPLHF

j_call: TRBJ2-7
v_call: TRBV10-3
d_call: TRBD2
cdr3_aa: CAIRAGGQYEQYF

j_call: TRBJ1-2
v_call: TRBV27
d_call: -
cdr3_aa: CASSLLAPIYGYTF

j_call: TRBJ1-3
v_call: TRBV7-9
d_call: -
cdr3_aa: CASSLRPNTIYF

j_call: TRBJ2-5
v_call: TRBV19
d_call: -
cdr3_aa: CASSNRETQYF

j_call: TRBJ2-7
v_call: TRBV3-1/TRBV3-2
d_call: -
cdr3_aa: CASSITVYEQYF

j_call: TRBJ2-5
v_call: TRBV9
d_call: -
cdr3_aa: CASSVGAGKETQYF

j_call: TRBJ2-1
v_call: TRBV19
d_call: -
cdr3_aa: CASSIQGLHEQFF

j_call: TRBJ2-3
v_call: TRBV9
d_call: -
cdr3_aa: CASSVELFTDTQYF

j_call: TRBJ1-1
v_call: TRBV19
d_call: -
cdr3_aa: CASSLWGVGRNTEAFF

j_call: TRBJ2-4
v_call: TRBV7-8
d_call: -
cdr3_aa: CASSLAGTMAKNIQYF

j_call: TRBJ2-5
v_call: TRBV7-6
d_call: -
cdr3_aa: CASSLAVGAGEETQYF